Following are 10 T cell receptor beta chains from one sample sequenced in a study of blood T cell repertoires in COVID-19 (dated by TCRdb to the early 2020s). Library method: the immunoSEQ multiplex PCR assay. TCRdb re-hosts the immuneACCESS table, in-frame sequences only. Its copies lack some clones; in the studies checked, an unresolved V gene accounts for under half of them, and the cause for the rest is not known. The sample table records about 280,000 clones; more than 75% of these occur just once. In total, the top ten clones hold 2% to 2.5% of the sample. Sequences were obtained from peripheral blood. The receptors derive from a young woman who had recovered from COVID-19.

V and J are TRBV28 and TRBJ2-3; 7 bases align to TRBD2. CDR3 length: 17 amino acids. Germline V lookup: CDR1 MDHEN, CDR2 SYDVKM. The junction had 10 bases not matched to a gene; V was cut back by 2 bases and J by 2 bases. Written as DNA, the CDR3 is TGTGCCAGCAGTTTACGTTGGCCAGCGGGACCCACAGATACGCAGTATTTT. Translating gives CASSLRWPAGPTDTQYF.

Written as DNA, the CDR3 is TGCGCCAGCAGCCATGGACGGGACTACGAGCAGTACTTC. Encoded protein: CASSHGRDYEQYF. V is TRBV5-1 and J is TRBJ2-7, with D maybe TRBD2 (5 bases). Germline V gene sequence: CDR1 SGHRS, CDR2 YFSETQ. V lost 4 bases and J 3 bases, leaving 11 bases between the germline ends. There are 13 residues in the CDR3.

The rearrangement links TRBV2 to TRBJ2-7; TRBD1 agrees at 7 bases. CDR1 and CDR2 from the germline V gene are SNHLY and FYNNEI. This CDR3 has 15 amino acids. The J segment lost 0 bases and the V segment lost 3 bases, leaving 5 bases of the junction unmatched. The CDR3 loop is CASSERGQSSYEQYF. The CDR3 DNA reads TGTGCCAGCAGTGAGAGGGGACAGAGCTCCTACGAGCAGTACTTC.

This clone was seen only once. This CDR3 is CASSVDRNEKLFF. The CDR3 DNA sequence: TGTGCCAGCAGCGTTGACAGAAATGAAAAACTGTTTTTT. This sequence joins TRBV9 and TRBJ1-4; possible D gene TRBD1, 5 bases. The CDR3 is 13 residues long. Trimming pared 2 bases from V and 5 bases from J, leaving 7 bases between. The germline gives CDR1 SGDLS, CDR2 YYNGEE.

The chain recombines TRBV25-1 with TRBJ1-1, with TRBD1 as a possible D gene (6 bases). From germline, CDR1 is MGHDK and CDR2 SYGVNS. The V and J ends lost 4 bases and 4 bases respectively, with 22 bases between them. This CDR3 comprises 17 residues. The CDR3 here is CASSGFRDTLEVTEAFF. The CDR3 region has the DNA TGTGCCAGCAGTGGGTTCCGGGACACCCTCGAGGTCACTGAAGCTTTCTTT.

The V gene is TRBV7-9, the J gene TRBJ2-3; weak D call: TRBD2 (5 bases). Trimming removed 1 base from V and 5 bases from J, with 10 bases in between. Germline values: CDR1 SEHNR, CDR2 FQNEAQ (reference sequence). This CDR3 is built from 14 residues. CDR3 in amino acids: CASSLGSAGDTQYF. The CDR3 DNA follows: TGTGCCAGCAGCTTAGGTAGCGCCGGAGATACGCAGTATTTT.

The CDR3 bases are TGTGCCAGCAGCTTCAAGGGGGACCACTACAATGAGCAGTTCTTC. It yields the protein CASSFKGDHYNEQFF. The chain employs TRBV3-1 (or the pseudogene TRBV3-2) and TRBJ2-1, with D possibly TRBD1 on 6 matching bases. The CDR3 extends over 15 amino acids. The V and J ends lost 5 bases and 3 bases respectively, with 14 bases between them. Germline lookup yields CDR1 LGHDT and CDR2 YNNKEL (reference sequence).

CDR3 region: CASSLPKTSGGEETQYF. The CDR3 DNA reads as TGTGCCAGCAGCTTACCCAAGACTAGCGGGGGGGAAGAGACCCAGTACTTC. J is TRBJ2-5 and V is TRBV7-6; 14 bases line up with TRBD2. This CDR3 contains 17 residues. Germline V gives CDR1 SGHVS, CDR2 FNYEAQ. The V gene end was trimmed by 2 bases and the J gene end by 3 bases; junction bases not matched to a gene: 5. The full variable domain, completed using reference TRBV7-6 and TRBJ2-5, is GAGVSQSPRYKVTKRGQDVALRCDPISGHVSLYWYRQALGQGPEFLTYFNYEAQQDKSGLPNDRFSAERPEGSISTLTIQRTEQRDSAMYRCASSLPKTSGGEETQYFGPGTRLLVL.

The chain uses TRBV6-2 or TRBV6-3 and TRBJ1-3, with 9 bases lining up with TRBD1. The trim removed 6 bases at V and 8 bases at J, leaving 8 bases unmatched. In germline, CDR1 is MNHEY, CDR2 SVGEGT. The CDR3 has 14 amino acids. DNA of the CDR3: TGTGCCAGCAGCAATCCGGGACAGGGAGACACCATATATTTT. It codes for CASSNPGQGDTIYF.

V usage is TRBV27 and J usage is TRBJ2-1, with D perhaps matching TRBD2 (6 bases). The CDR3 runs to 13 residues. Germline CDR1 MNHEY, CDR2 SMNVEV (reference sequence). Trimming stripped 2 bases from V and 6 bases from J, with 8 bases between. The CDR3 spells CASSLAGFNEQFF. The DNA of the CDR3 is TGTGCCAGCAGTTTAGCGGGGTTCAATGAGCAGTTCTTC.